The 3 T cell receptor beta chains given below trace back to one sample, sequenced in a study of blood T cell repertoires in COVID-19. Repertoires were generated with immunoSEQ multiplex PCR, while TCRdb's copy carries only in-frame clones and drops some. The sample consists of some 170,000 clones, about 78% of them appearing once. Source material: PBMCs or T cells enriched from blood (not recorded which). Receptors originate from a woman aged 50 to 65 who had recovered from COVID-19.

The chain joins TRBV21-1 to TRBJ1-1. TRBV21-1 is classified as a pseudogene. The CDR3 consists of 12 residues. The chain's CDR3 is CASRLGLSEAFF. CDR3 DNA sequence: TGTGCCAGCAGACTAGGACTGAGTGAAGCTTTCTTT.

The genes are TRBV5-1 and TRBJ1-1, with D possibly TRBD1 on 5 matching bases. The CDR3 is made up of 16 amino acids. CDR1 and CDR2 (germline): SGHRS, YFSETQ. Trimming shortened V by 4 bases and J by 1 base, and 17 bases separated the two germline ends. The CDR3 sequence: CASSQGIGVRNTEAFF. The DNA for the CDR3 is TGCGCCAGCAGCCAGGGAATAGGCGTACGGAACACTGAAGCTTTCTTT.

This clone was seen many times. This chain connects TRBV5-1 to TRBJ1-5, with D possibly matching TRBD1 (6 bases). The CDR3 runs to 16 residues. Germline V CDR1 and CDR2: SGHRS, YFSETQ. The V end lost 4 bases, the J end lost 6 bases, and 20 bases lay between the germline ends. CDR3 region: CASSPGIQGIGQPQHF. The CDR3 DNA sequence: TGCGCCAGCAGCCCCGGTATACAGGGAATAGGTCAGCCCCAGCATTTT.